This T cell receptor (beta chain) was captured by sequencing in a study of cytomegalovirus exposure and HLA in healthy donors. Researchers ran the PCR with 60 Vbeta and 13 Jbeta primers. Repertoires were generated with immunoSEQ multiplex PCR, while TCRdb's copy carries only in-frame clones and drops some. Of approximately 100,000 clones in the sample, around 80% were seen once. CDR1 is MNHEY, CDR2 SMNVEV, per germline (reference sequence). J was trimmed by 0 bases and V by 5 bases; bases with no gene match: 3. The CDR3 contains 14 residues. On this clone itself: Other DNA sequences within the sample encode an identical CDR3.

The chain links TRBV27 to TRBJ1-2; TRBD1 agrees at 7 bases. The receptor comes from a middle-aged woman in good health and CMV-seronegative. The specimen sequenced was PBMCs. The CDR3 nucleotides are TGTGCCAGCAGTCCGACAGGGTCTAACTATGGCTACACCTTC. Its translation is CASSPTGSNYGYTF.